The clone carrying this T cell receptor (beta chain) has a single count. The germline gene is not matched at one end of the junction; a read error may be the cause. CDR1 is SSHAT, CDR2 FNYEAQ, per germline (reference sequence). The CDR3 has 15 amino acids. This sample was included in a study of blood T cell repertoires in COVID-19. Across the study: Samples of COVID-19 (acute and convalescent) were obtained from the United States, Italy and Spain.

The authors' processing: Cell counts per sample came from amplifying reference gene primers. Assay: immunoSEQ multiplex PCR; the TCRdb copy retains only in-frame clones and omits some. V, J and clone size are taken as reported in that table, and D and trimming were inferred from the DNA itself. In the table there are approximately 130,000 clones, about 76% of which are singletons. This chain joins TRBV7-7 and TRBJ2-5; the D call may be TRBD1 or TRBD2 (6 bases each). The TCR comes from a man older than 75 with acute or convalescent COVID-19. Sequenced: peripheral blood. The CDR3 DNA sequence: TGTGCTAGCAGCTTAGGGAGGACAGCCCAAGAGACCCAGTACTTC. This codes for CASSLGRTAQETQYF.